This TCR beta chain was retrieved from a study of Ad26.COV2.S vaccination and SARS-CoV-2 variants. Treatment reported: 19 received Ad26.COV2.S at low or high dose, single or two shots; 5 received placebo; per-sample allocation not given. Specimens were obtained on day 63 following the first vaccine or placebo injection. CDR1 is SGDLS, CDR2 YYNGEE, per germline. The CDR3 totals 14 residues. The V end was cut by 3 bases, the J end by 2 bases, with 10 bases between. Clones were sequenced by immunoSEQ multiplex PCR, and TCRdb holds only the in-frame ones, with some missing. The table includes some 390,000 clones, around nine tenths detected once.

This sequence joins TRBV9 and TRBJ2-3; TRBD1 might be the D (6 bases). The sample here was peripheral blood, taken in a trial of Ad26.COV2.S vaccine versus placebo. The TCR sequence derives from a person between 18 and 59 years old who received the Ad26.COV2.S COVID-19 vaccine or a placebo. The CDR3, as DNA: TGTGCCAGCAGCGCTGGGGGCTCCACAGATACGCAGTATTTT. It translates to CASSAGGSTDTQYF. Variable domain in full (rest from reference TRBV9 and TRBJ2-3): DSGVTQTPKHLITATGQRVTLRCSPRSGDLSVYWYQQSLDQGLQFLIQYYNGEERAKGNILERFSAQQFPDLHSELNLSSLELGDSALYFCASSAGGSTDTQYFGPGTRLTVL.